The clone carrying this T cell receptor (beta chain) was recorded at least ten times. Genomic DNA, serving as template, underwent TCR beta VDJ and CDR3 profiling. TCRdb reprocessed the reads via MiXCR and lists one record per CDR3 protein. The sample carries 200,000 to 250,000 distinct CDR3 sequences, approximately 35% recorded once. The sample originates from a study of CD8+CD57+ T cells in acquired aplastic anemia. Study background: Sorting CD4+ and CD8+ cells gave DNA averaging about 3.3 ug. Healthy donors gave approximately 10 million reads on average for CD4+ cells.

The CDR3 is made up of 14 amino acids. Germline V gene data show CDR1 as DFQATT and CDR2 as SNEGSKA (reference sequence). Trimming cost V 6 bases and J 2 bases; bases outside gene matches: 9. The source is a human donor in good health, serving as a control. Sequenced sample: sorted CD4+, CD8+, or CD8+CD57+ T cells (not recorded which) from PBMCs. The chain joins TRBV20-1 to TRBJ2-7; TRBD2 matches 8 bases. The CDR3 here is CSATRGGSAYEQYF. CDR3 nucleotide sequence: TGCAGTGCCACCCGGGGGGGGTCGGCCTACGAGCAGTACTTC.